The present TCR beta chain was sequenced within a study of T cells in tuberculosis. The wider study: A South African cohort included IGRA-negative adolescents, latently infected IGRA-positive adolescents and adults with active tuberculosis.

Germline CDR1 and CDR2: MNHEY and SMNVEV (reference sequence). V lost 5 bases and J 2 bases, leaving 16 bases between the germline ends. The CDR3 sequence is 15 residues long. The data were produced by immunoSEQ multiplex PCR, yet TCRdb's version contains in-frame clones alone and is incomplete. The repertoire has about 49,000 clones, about 95% of them found once; the top ten carry over 1.1%. Time point reported: new active TB diagnosis, blood taken before or within 7 days of starting treatment. As concerns this clone: Its antigen is not known.

Broader study findings: Active tuberculosis patients had shorter CDR3-alpha; the beta difference was nonsignificant. Active tuberculosis TCR-alpha repertoires lay closer to GMM-specific TCRs than IGRA-negative controls, suggesting clonal expansion. Using the GMM-specific repertoire gave about 87% accuracy versus approximately 70% with motifs.

The clonotype comes from an adult with tuberculosis. This specimen consisted of PBMCs, obtained at tuberculosis diagnosis. The chain links TRBV27 to TRBJ2-7, with a possible D match to TRBD2 (5 bases). CDR3 loop: CASSRRGEGPYEQYF. DNA for the CDR3: TGTGCCAGCAGTCGTCGGGGAGAAGGGCCCTACGAGCAGTACTTC.